This record concerns one TCR beta chain sequence. This record comes from a study of T-cell memory formation after mild COVID-19. Trimming removed 4 bases at V and 6 bases at J, with 9 bases between. This CDR3 region has 12 residues. Germline values: CDR1 LNHDA, CDR2 SQIVND (reference sequence). TCRdb reanalysed the 5' RACE reads using MiXCR and keeps one entry per CDR3 protein. The data contain under 250,000 distinct CDR3 sequences, around 30% of them singletons. The sequence came from an adult woman who had mild COVID-19 (a few samples of this study predate the infection). Cell type and time point are not known. V usage is TRBV19 and J usage is TRBJ1-2, with D possibly TRBD1 on 5 matching bases. The sequenced sample was PBMCs or a T cell subset sorted from them (not recorded which). This CDR3 is CASSTGGDGYTF. The CDR3 DNA reads as TGTGCCAGTAGTACAGGAGGGGATGGCTACACCTTC.